This T cell receptor (beta chain) emerged from a study of post-analysis software for immune sequencing data. General study findings and limits: Patients carried a handful of TRBV segments more frequently than controls did, and TRBV5-6, TRBV5-1 and TRBV20-1 were among them. Normalized Chao1 diversity in multiple sclerosis patients fell significantly below that of controls. Co-batched samples clustered tightly together by F measure.

V was clipped by 7 bases and J by 12 bases, with 4 bases between them. CDR3 length equals 8 residues. Germline V gene lookup returns CDR1 MNHEY and CDR2 SVGAGI. Turning to this clonotype: Its antigen is not known.

Unique molecular identifiers featured in each of the TCR beta cDNA libraries. T cells numbering about 0.85 to 11 million yielded cDNA molecules that totaled about 500,000. TCRdb itself ran the PCR reads through MiXCR, one entry per CDR3 protein. The table lists approximately 730,000 distinct CDR3 sequences, more than 45% of them singletons. The TCR originated in a girl between 10 and 17 years old with multiple sclerosis. Sequenced: blood. This chain connects TRBV6-5 to TRBJ2-4; no clear D. CDR3 sequence: CASISQYF. CDR3 in DNA: TGTGCCAGCATATCTCAGTACTTC.